The clone carrying this T cell receptor beta chain was recorded many times. The repertoire came from unfractionated whole blood and reflected all unsorted peripheral T cells. Approximately 500 ng RNA was reverse transcribed with alpha and beta constant-region primers. Each of the alpha and beta chains got its own library through chain-specific third strand synthesis with indices. All rearrangements within a chain used one primer pair; cDNA molecules carried barcodes. The SP2 site served as the priming point for second strand synthesis. A short first PCR added P5 and P7 adapter elements and a second index. TCRdb redid the calling of the 5' RACE reads with MiXCR, one entry per CDR3 protein. The table has some 8,500 distinct CDR3 sequences, approximately 8% seen once. The data derive from a study of HIV-infected patients and healthy controls. CDR1 is MNHNY and CDR2 is SVGAGI in the germline V gene (reference sequence). The CDR3 contains 14 residues. V was pared by 0 bases and J by 3 bases, with 9 bases between.

J is TRBJ2-7 and V is TRBV6-6; the D is unclear. Material: blood, obtained before antiretroviral therapy. The source of this sequence is an adult with HIV infection. The donor label of this sample is uncertain. Here the CDR3 DNA reads TGTGCCAGCAGTTACTCCTCCCTCAACTACGAGCAGTACTTC. Translation: CASSYSSLNYEQYF.